This T cell receptor beta chain was documented in a study of shared clonotypes between healthy human individuals. The method was immunoSEQ multiplex PCR; TCRdb's version includes in-frame clones alone and lacks a portion of them. The data contain roughly 1.5 million clones, approximately 98% of them singletons. The CDR3 length is 14 residues. V trimming: 3 bases; J trimming: 5 bases; junction bases outside the gene matches: 1. Germline CDR1 and CDR2: KGHSH and LQKENI. V and J are TRBV18 and TRBJ2-3; 11 bases align to TRBD2. This clonotype was obtained from a man aged 25-40 years in good health. Sequenced input: naive CD4+ T cells sorted from blood. Subset meaning: CD45RA+ positively selected. The CDR3 region has the DNA TGTGCCAGCTCACCTAGCGGGAGGGAAGATACGCAGTATTTT. This translates into CASSPSGREDTQYF.